A single sample gave rise to the 7 T cell receptor beta chains below, sequenced in a study of blood T cell repertoires in COVID-19. Sequencing was performed with immunoSEQ multiplex PCR; in TCRdb, only in-frame clones are kept and a portion is missing. The table records some 93,000 clones, about 88% of them present only once. Sequences were obtained from peripheral blood. The receptors stem from a woman older than 75 with acute or convalescent COVID-19.

The chain combines TRBV19 with TRBJ1-6; perhaps TRBD1 as D (5 bases). The CDR3 runs 15 residues. Germline CDR1 reads LNHDA; CDR2 reads SQIVND (reference sequence). The V and J ends lost 7 bases and 8 bases respectively, with 18 bases between them. The CDR3 loop reads CASTRGVRVDSPLHF. The CDR3 bases are TGTGCCAGTACCCGAGGAGTCAGGGTCGATTCACCCCTCCACTTT.

This clone was seen only a few times. J is TRBJ2-3 and V is TRBV6-1; D is uncertain. Between the trimmed V and J ends, which lost 1 base and 7 bases, there was a span of 6 bases. The CDR3 sequence is 12 residues long. Germline CDR1 and CDR2: MNHNS and SASEGT. The CDR3 DNA reads TGTGCCAGCAGTGAAGGGGCCAATACGCAGTATTTT. This sequence encodes CASSEGANTQYF.

The chain carries TRBV13 and TRBJ2-7; the match to TRBD2 covers 7 bases. After removal of 5 bases from V and 4 bases from J, the junction contained 8 bases not matched to a gene. Germline V gene lookup returns CDR1 PRHDT and CDR2 FYEKMQ (reference sequence). The CDR3 length is 14 residues. CDR3 residues: CASSARAGGYEQYF. CDR3 sequence (DNA): TGTGCCAGCAGCGCGCGGGCCGGGGGGTACGAGCAGTACTTC.

This chain uses TRBV5-1 with TRBJ1-1; tentative D call: TRBD1 (5 bases). The V gene lost 4 bases and the J gene lost 3 bases, with 13 bases spanning the gap. CDR1 is SGHRS and CDR2 is YFSETQ in the germline V gene. CDR3 length: 14 amino acids. CDR3 protein: CASSPQGGHTEAFF. The CDR3 nucleotides are TGCGCCAGCAGCCCGCAGGGTGGGCACACTGAAGCTTTCTTT.

J is TRBJ1-4 and V is TRBV4-1, with D perhaps TRBD1 (6 bases). Per the germline V gene, CDR1 is MGHRA and CDR2 is YSYEKL. The V end lost 4 bases, the J end lost 7 bases, and 19 bases lay between the germline ends. This CDR3 has 16 residues. Here the CDR3 reads CASSRGTTGTAEKLFF. CDR3 DNA: TGCGCCAGCAGCCGGGGCACGACAGGAACCGCTGAAAAACTGTTTTTT.

The chain uses TRBV28 and TRBJ2-7; TRBD1 aligns across 9 bases. The CDR3 sequence is 15 residues long. CDR1 and CDR2 (germline): MDHEN, SYDVKM. V lost 6 bases and J lost 5; bases outside the gene matches: 11. DNA for the CDR3: TGTGCCAGCAGGTACGACCGGGACAGGGTTGACGAGCAGTACTTC. Residues: CASRYDRDRVDEQYF.

J is TRBJ2-1 and V is TRBV24-1; tentative D call: TRBD1 (5 bases). This CDR3 spans 14 amino acids. Germline V gives CDR1 KGHDR, CDR2 SFDVKD. V dropped 5 bases and J dropped 7 bases, with 14 bases sitting between them. Here the CDR3 DNA reads TGTGCCACCAGTGGTAAACTCGCAGGGAATGAGCAGTTCTTC. Its translation is CATSGKLAGNEQFF.